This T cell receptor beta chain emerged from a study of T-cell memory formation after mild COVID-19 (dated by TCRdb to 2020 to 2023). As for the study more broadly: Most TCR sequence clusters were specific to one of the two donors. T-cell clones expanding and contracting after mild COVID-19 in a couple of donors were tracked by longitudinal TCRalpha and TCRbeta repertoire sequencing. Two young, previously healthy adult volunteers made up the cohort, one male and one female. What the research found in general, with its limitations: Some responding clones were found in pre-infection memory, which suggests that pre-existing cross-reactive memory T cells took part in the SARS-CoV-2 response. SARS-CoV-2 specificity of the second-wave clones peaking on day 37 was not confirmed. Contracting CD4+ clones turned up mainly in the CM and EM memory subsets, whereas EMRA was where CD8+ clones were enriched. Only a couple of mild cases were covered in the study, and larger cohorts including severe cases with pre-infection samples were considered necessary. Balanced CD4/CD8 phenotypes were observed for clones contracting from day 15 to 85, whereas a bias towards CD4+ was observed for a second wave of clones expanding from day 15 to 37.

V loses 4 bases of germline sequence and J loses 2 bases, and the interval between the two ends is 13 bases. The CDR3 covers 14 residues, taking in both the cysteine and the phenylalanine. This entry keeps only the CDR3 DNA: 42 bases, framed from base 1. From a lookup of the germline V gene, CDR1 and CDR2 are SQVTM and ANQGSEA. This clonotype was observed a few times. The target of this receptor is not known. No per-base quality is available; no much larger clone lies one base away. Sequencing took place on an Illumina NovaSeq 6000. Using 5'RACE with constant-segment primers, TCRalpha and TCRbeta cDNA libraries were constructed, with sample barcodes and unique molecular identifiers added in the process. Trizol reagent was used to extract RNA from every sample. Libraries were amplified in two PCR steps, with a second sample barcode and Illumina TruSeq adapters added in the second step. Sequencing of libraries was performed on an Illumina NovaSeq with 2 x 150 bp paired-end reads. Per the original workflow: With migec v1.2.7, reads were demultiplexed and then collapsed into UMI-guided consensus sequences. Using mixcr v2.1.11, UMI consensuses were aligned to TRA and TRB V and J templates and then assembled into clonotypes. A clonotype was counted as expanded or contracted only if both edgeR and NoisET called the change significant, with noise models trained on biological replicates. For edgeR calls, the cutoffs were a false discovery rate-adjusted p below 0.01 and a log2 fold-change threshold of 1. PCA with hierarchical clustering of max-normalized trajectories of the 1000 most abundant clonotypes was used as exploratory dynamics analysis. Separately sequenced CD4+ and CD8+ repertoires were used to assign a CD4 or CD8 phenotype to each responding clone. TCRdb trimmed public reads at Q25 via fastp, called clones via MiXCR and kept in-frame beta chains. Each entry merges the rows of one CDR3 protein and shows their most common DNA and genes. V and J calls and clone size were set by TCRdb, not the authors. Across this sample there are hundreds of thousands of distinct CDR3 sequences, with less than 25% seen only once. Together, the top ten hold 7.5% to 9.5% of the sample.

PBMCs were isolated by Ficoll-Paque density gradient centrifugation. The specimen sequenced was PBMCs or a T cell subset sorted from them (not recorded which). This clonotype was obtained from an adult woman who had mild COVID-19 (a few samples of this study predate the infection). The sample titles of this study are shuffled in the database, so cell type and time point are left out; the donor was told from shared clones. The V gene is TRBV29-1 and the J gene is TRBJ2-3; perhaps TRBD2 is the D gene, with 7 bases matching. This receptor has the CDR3 CSVGGLADTDTQYF. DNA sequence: TGCAGCGTTGGGGGGCTAGCGGACACAGATACGCAGTATTTT.